The 25 T cell receptor beta chains given below trace back to one sample, sequenced in a study of breast tumors, draining lymph nodes, adjacent tissues. One entry per CDR3 protein results from TCRdb running MiXCR on the multiplex PCR reads. The table lists about 180,000 distinct CDR3 sequences, 25% to 40% of them singletons. Samples came from axillary lymph nodes draining the breast cancer. The sample taken for sequencing was axillary lymph node tissue. Every receptor here comes from a female donor with breast cancer. Some clones in this sample may be carry-over from other donors' samples.

The genes are TRBV29-1 and TRBJ2-5; possibly TRBD2 for D (6 bases). Germline-derived CDR1 and CDR2 are SQVTM and ANQGSEA. CDR3 length equals 16 residues. Trimming pared 8 bases from V and 7 bases from J, leaving 29 bases between. CDR3 nucleotides: TGCAGCACTGAAAGAGTAGAGACTAGTGGTATGAGGACCCAGTACTTC. It encodes CSTERVETSGMRTQYF.

In its sample, this clonotype was seen many times. The CDR3: CASSDRLAGEVADEQFF. In nucleotides, the CDR3 is TGTGCCAGCAGCGACCGACTAGCGGGAGAGGTTGCCGATGAGCAGTTCTTC. The rearrangement uses TRBV7-3 and TRBJ2-1; 12 nucleotides line up with TRBD2. After removal of 5 bases from V and 8 bases from J, the junction contained 13 bases not matched to a gene. The germline V gene has CDR1 SGHTA and CDR2 FQGTGA. The CDR3 extends over 17 amino acids.

In its sample, this clonotype was seen a few times. The chain recombines TRBV28 with TRBJ2-6; D is unresolved. Germline loops: CDR1 MDHEN, CDR2 SYDVKM. This CDR3 has 17 amino acids. Between the trimmed V and J ends, which lost 3 bases and 0 bases, there was a span of 12 bases. CDR3 sequence: CASSLSTHDSGANVLTF. CDR3 in DNA: TGTGCCAGCAGTTTGTCGACTCATGACTCTGGGGCCAACGTCCTGACTTTC. Filled out from reference TRBV28 and TRBJ2-6, the complete variable domain reads DVKVTQSSRYLVKRTGEKVFLECVQDMDHENMFWYRQDPGLGLRLIYFSYDVKMKEKGDIPEGYSVSREKKERFSLILESASTNQTSMYLCASSLSTHDSGANVLTFGAGSRLTVL.

As regards this clonotype: A much larger clone lies a single base off, so this may be a read error. The V gene is TRBV12-3 or TRBV12-4, the J gene TRBJ2-1; the D is unclear. The CDR3 loop spans 17 amino acids. The CDR3: CASSLAGWAGVDNGQFF. CDR3 DNA: TGTGCCAGCAGTTTAGCGGGTTGGGCTGGGGTTGACAATGGGCAGTTCTTC.

The V and J genes are TRBV19 and TRBJ1-3; D is ambiguous. The CDR3 has 17 residues. The V end was cut by 1 base, the J end by 3 bases, with 16 bases between. Per germline, CDR1 LNHDA and CDR2 SQIVND (reference sequence). DNA of the CDR3: TGTGCCAGTAGTATAGTGGGTTACGGAGGACTTGGAAACACCATATATTTT. It specifies CASSIVGYGGLGNTIYF.

This clonotype was picked up many times. V gene TRBV5-6 combines with J gene TRBJ1-6; D unresolved. V lost 0 bases, J lost 2 bases, and 6 bases lay in between. Germline CDR1 reads SGHDT; CDR2 reads YYEEEE. The CDR3 loop spans 15 amino acids. In DNA form, the CDR3 reads TGTGCCAGCAGCTTGGCGGGCACCTATAATTCACCCCTCCACTTT. Translating it yields CASSLAGTYNSPLHF. Drawing the rest from reference TRBV5-6 and TRBJ1-6, the complete variable domain is DAGVTQSPTHLIKTRGQQVTLRCSPKSGHDTVSWYQQALGQGPQFIFQYYEEEERQRGNFPDRFSGHQFPNYSSELNVNALLLGDSALYLCASSLAGTYNSPLHFGNGTRLTVT.

This clonotype was picked up many times. The chain links TRBV7-2 to TRBJ2-3, with a possible D match to TRBD2 (6 bases). The ends were cut back, 3 bases at V and 1 base at J, with 11 bases in the middle. Germline V CDR1 and CDR2: SGHTA, FQGNSA. This CDR3 region has 15 residues. The CDR3 coding sequence is TGTGCCAGCAGCTTTGGGACTGTGGGCACAGATACGCAGTATTTT. Its protein product is CASSFGTVGTDTQYF.

This clonotype was counted ten times or more. V and J are TRBV28 and TRBJ1-3, with no clear D. There are 12 residues in the CDR3. V was trimmed by 5 bases and J by 5 bases, leaving 7 bases between them. Germline CDR1 MDHEN, CDR2 SYDVKM. The CDR3 coding sequence is TGTGCCAGCAGTCCTAGCAGAAACACCATATATTTT. It yields the protein CASSPSRNTIYF.

This clonotype was counted ten times or more. V is TRBV12-3 or TRBV12-4 and J is TRBJ2-7, with 11 nucleotides matching TRBD2. V lost 3 bases and J lost 0; bases outside the gene matches: 4. The CDR3 consists of 16 residues. The CDR3: CASSFPSGGYSYEQYF. The CDR3 DNA follows: TGTGCCAGCAGTTTCCCTAGCGGGGGGTACTCCTACGAGCAGTACTTC.

This clonotype was seen at least ten times. This chain uses TRBV5-1 with TRBJ2-5; 9 nucleotides line up with TRBD1. Trimming at V came to 7 bases and at J to 5 bases, leaving 9 bases not matched to a gene. The length of the CDR3 is 14 residues. Germline CDR1 reads SGHRS; CDR2 reads YFSETQ. This chain's CDR3 is CASGMGTGKETQYF. The CDR3 DNA follows: TGCGCCAGCGGCATGGGGACAGGGAAGGAGACCCAGTACTTC.

This clonotype was seen many times. The chain carries TRBV6-5 and TRBJ2-2, with TRBD2 as a possible D gene (5 bases). CDR3 length: 17 residues. V was cut by 0 bases and J by 3 bases, with 14 bases left in between. The germline gives CDR1 MNHEY, CDR2 SVGAGI. The CDR3 region has the DNA TGTGCCAGCAGTTACTCGGTCGTGGGAGTTGACACCGGGGAGCTGTTTTTT. Translated, it gives CASSYSVVGVDTGELFF.

Turning to this clonotype: The junction differs from germline at one of its ends, possibly a read error. The chain employs TRBV28 and TRBJ1-4; no clear D gene. The V gene's germline CDR1 is MDHEN and CDR2 SYDVKM. The CDR3 has 14 amino acids. DNA of the CDR3: TGTGCCAACAGTCACACTTCGGGTGCTGAAAAACTGTTTTTT. Its protein product is CANSHTSGAEKLFF.

Comments on this clonotype: This clone may be a read error of a much larger clone one base away. This sequence joins TRBV5-5 and TRBJ1-4, with D possibly matching TRBD1 (5 bases). The CDR3 totals 17 residues. V lost 0 bases to trimming and J lost 8 bases, with 20 bases between them. Germline loops: CDR1 SGHKS, CDR2 YYEKEE (reference sequence). The CDR3 nucleotides are TGTGCCAGCAGCTTGGCCCCGCAGACAGCCCCCCGGGAAAAACTGTTTTTT. It translates to CASSLAPQTAPREKLFF.

This clonotype was counted ten times or more. The J gene is TRBJ1-4, the V gene TRBV4-1; maybe TRBD1 (6 bases). The V end was cut by 0 bases, the J end by 7 bases, with 9 bases between. Germline loops: CDR1 MGHRA, CDR2 YSYEKL. The CDR3 spans 14 residues. CDR3 protein: CASSQEQGSEKLFF. DNA of the CDR3: TGCGCCAGCAGCCAAGAACAGGGAAGTGAAAAACTGTTTTTT.

This chain links TRBV6-2 or TRBV6-3 with TRBJ1-1; D ambiguous. Trimming pared 6 bases from V and 6 bases from J, leaving 17 bases between. Germline CDR1 MNHEY, CDR2 SVGEGT. The CDR3 consists of 14 residues. In DNA, the CDR3 is TGTGCCAGCAGGGCCGGGTGGGGAAAGGCTGAAGCTTTCTTT. Protein sequence: CASRAGWGKAEAFF.

This clonotype was recorded many times. The rearrangement joins TRBV20-1 to TRBJ2-3, with no clear D. Trimming removed 6 bases from V and 2 bases from J, with 12 bases in between. Germline-derived CDR1 and CDR2 are DFQATT and SNEGSKA (reference sequence). The CDR3 has 13 residues. The chain's CDR3 is CSAPSGFTDTQYF. The CDR3 region has the DNA TGCAGTGCCCCGTCCGGATTCACAGATACGCAGTATTTT.

This clonotype has a handful of counts. The chain combines TRBV7-9 with TRBJ1-1; D call uncertain. Germline-derived CDR1 and CDR2 are SEHNR and FQNEAQ (reference sequence). CDR3 length: 14 residues. Trimming removed 3 bases from V and 0 bases from J, with 8 bases in between. CDR3 DNA sequence: TGTGCCAGCAGCTTCGGGGAACTGAACACTGAAGCTTTCTTT. Its translation is CASSFGELNTEAFF. The full variable domain, in which reference TRBV7-9 and TRBJ1-1 provide the parts outside the CDR3, is DTGVSQNPRHKITKRGQNVTFRCDPISEHNRLYWYRQTLGQGPEFLTYFQNEAQLEKSRLLSDRFSAERPKGSFSTLEIQRTEQGDSAMYLCASSFGELNTEAFFGQGTRLTVV.

This clonotype was observed many times. V gene TRBV20-1 combines with J gene TRBJ2-7; the D gene is possibly TRBD1 (6 bases). Trimming cost V 0 bases and J 2 bases, with 11 bases left between them. CDR3 length: 14 residues. The V gene's germline CDR1 is DFQATT and CDR2 SNEGSKA (reference sequence). CDR3 DNA: TGCAGTGCTAGAGATCGTACAGGGCCCTACGAGCAGTACTTC. Translated, it gives CSARDRTGPYEQYF.

The gene calls are TRBV12-3 or TRBV12-4 and TRBJ2-1; D may match TRBD1 or TRBD2 (6 bases each). Trimming stripped 3 bases from V and 5 bases from J, with 11 bases between. This CDR3 has 14 amino acids. Here the CDR3 DNA reads TGTGCCAGCAGTTTTTGGGGGGCGGACAATGAGCAGTTCTTC. It is translated as CASSFWGADNEQFF.

The table lists this clonotype with many counts. For the CDR3, the DNA is TGCGCCAGCAGCCAAAGGGCCGACTCTGGAAACACCATATATTTT. Protein product: CASSQRADSGNTIYF. The gene calls are TRBV4-1 and TRBJ1-3; D gene uncertain. Looked up from germline, CDR1 is MGHRA and CDR2 is YSYEKL. Trimming shortened V by 2 bases and J by 0 bases, and 8 bases separated the two germline ends. The CDR3 extends over 15 amino acids.

For this clonotype: Compared with germline, one end of the junction differs, possibly owing to a read error. The V and J genes are TRBV10-2 and TRBJ2-3; a possible D gene is TRBD2 (5 bases). This CDR3 has 15 amino acids. Germline V gives CDR1 WSHSY, CDR2 SAAADI. The CDR3 loop reads CASSMGGPSTDTRYF. In nucleotides, the CDR3 is TGCGCCAGCAGTATGGGCGGTCCTAGCACAGATACGCGGTATTTT.

In this sample, this clonotype turned up a few times. The rearrangement links TRBV6-5 to TRBJ1-4; D unresolved. CDR1 is MNHEY and CDR2 is SVGAGI in the germline V gene. The CDR3 totals 15 residues. The V end was cut by 5 bases, the J end by 10 bases, with 20 bases between. CDR3: CASSLSVQGPGKLFF. The DNA of the CDR3 is TGTGCCAGCAGTCTTTCGGTGCAAGGGCCTGGAAAACTGTTTTTT.

Points on this clonotype: This may stem from a read error, because a much larger clone lies one nucleotide away. CDR3 region: CSANPVHEQSF. The CDR3 DNA sequence: TGCAGTGCTAACCCTGTCCATGAGCAGTCCTTC. J is TRBJ2-1 and V is TRBV20-1; D unresolved. The length of the CDR3 is 11 residues. CDR1 is DFQATT and CDR2 is SNEGSKA in the germline V gene (reference sequence).

Ten or more counts support this clonotype. This chain links TRBV19 with TRBJ2-1; D might be TRBD2 (6 bases). The germline V gene has CDR1 LNHDA and CDR2 SQIVND (reference sequence). Trimming took off 7 bases at V and 4 bases at J, with 8 bases between the two ends. The CDR3 spans 12 residues. The CDR3 loop is CASKGTYNEQFF. In DNA form, the CDR3 reads TGTGCCAGTAAGGGGACTTACAATGAGCAGTTCTTC.

The chain uses TRBV7-2 and TRBJ2-7, with D possibly TRBD2 on 6 matching bases. Germline V gene data show CDR1 as SGHTA and CDR2 as FQGNSA. The CDR3 sequence is 14 residues long. The V end lost 11 bases, the J end lost 1 base, and 18 bases lay between the germline ends. The CDR3 DNA reads TGTGCCGGCGGCTTACTAGGGAGGTCCTACGAGCAGTACTTC. Its protein product is CAGGLLGRSYEQYF.